Given below is one TCR beta chain in context. Distinct nucleotide sequences in the sample also encode this CDR3. Germline CDR1 is MNHEY and CDR2 is SVGAGI. CDR3 length: 15 residues. J gave up 10 bases and V 4 bases, and 11 bases lay outside the gene matches. This sample was included in a study of PD-1 blockade in mismatch repair-deficient tumors. The table came from immunoSEQ multiplex PCR; TCRdb's copy has only in-frame clones and leaves some out. The repertoire holds 65,000 to 80,000 clones, almost 80% seen once, with 4.5% to 6.5% in the top ten. This sequence originates from an adult with mismatch repair-deficient cancer. This rearrangement joins TRBV6-5 to TRBJ2-1; TRBD2 agrees at 9 bases. Source: peripheral blood, taken 2 weeks after starting pembrolizumab. The CDR3 DNA sequence: TGTGCCAGCAGTTTCCTAGCGGGGAGCTCGAGGGAGCAGTTCTTC. Protein: CASSFLAGSSREQFF.